This passage covers 21 T cell receptor beta chains from one sample sequenced in a study of naive and memory T cell subsets. The beta constant-region primer was an equimolar mix of two oligonucleotides covering TRBC1 and TRBC2. TCRdb reprocessed the UMI-ligation and nested PCR reads via MiXCR and lists one record per CDR3 protein. The table has about 85,000 distinct CDR3 sequences, about 12% seen once. The material sequenced was central memory CD4+ T cells from blood. These receptors came from a human donor in good health.

The sample holds a few counts of this clonotype. The chain recombines TRBV27 with TRBJ1-1; TRBD1 matches 8 bases. V was pared by 2 bases and J by 13 bases, with 9 bases of the junction left unmatched. This CDR3 has 13 amino acids. Looked up from germline, CDR1 is MNHEY and CDR2 is SMNVEV (reference sequence). The CDR3 sequence is CASSLMQGAEVFF. CDR3 coding DNA: TGTGCCAGCAGTTTAATGCAGGGGGCCGAGGTTTTCTTT.

This CDR3 is CSVEVATYQETQYF. CDR3 nucleotides: TGCAGCGTTGAAGTGGCTACGTACCAAGAGACCCAGTACTTC. V gene TRBV29-1 combines with J gene TRBJ2-5; no clear D gene. The CDR3 totals 14 residues. CDR1 and CDR2 from the germline V gene are SQVTM and ANQGSEA. V was trimmed by 1 base and J by 0 bases, leaving 9 bases between them.

This clonotype has a handful of counts. This rearrangement joins TRBV7-2 to TRBJ2-3; D unclear. With 5 bases removed from V and 0 bases from J, the gap between germline ends came to 12 bases. Germline V gives CDR1 SGHTA, CDR2 FQGNSA. This CDR3 has 15 residues. The CDR3 nucleotides read TGTGCCAGCAGCGAACAACCAGCTAGCACAGATACGCAGTATTTT. Amino acids: CASSEQPASTDTQYF.

This clonotype was recorded a few times. The CDR3 loop reads CSVDPGSSGNTIYF. CDR3 nucleotide sequence: TGCAGCGTTGACCCGGGCAGCTCTGGAAACACCATATATTTT. This chain uses TRBV29-1 with TRBJ1-3; D unclear. Per germline, CDR1 SQVTM and CDR2 ANQGSEA. Trimming removed 3 bases at V and 0 bases at J, with 9 bases between. This CDR3 has 14 residues.

This clonotype has only a few counts. This sequence joins TRBV18 and TRBJ2-5, with 10 positions matching TRBD2. Germline V gene lookup returns CDR1 KGHSH and CDR2 LQKENI. The CDR3 is 17 amino acids. Trimming at V came to 1 base and at J to 4 bases, leaving 9 bases not matched to a gene. In nucleotides, the CDR3 is TGTGCCAGCTCACCACTCAGCGGGAGGGCCGGGGGAGAGACCCAGTACTTC. Protein: CASSPLSGRAGGETQYF.

At least ten counts were recorded for this clonotype. The chain links TRBV29-1 to TRBJ2-2; tentative D call: TRBD2 (6 bases). From germline, CDR1 is SQVTM and CDR2 ANQGSEA. The CDR3 extends over 14 amino acids. Trimming removed 6 bases from V and 3 bases from J, with 14 bases in between. The chain's CDR3 is CSVDGGIDTGELFF. DNA for the CDR3: TGCAGCGTGGACGGGGGTATCGACACCGGGGAGCTGTTTTTT.

The genes are TRBV7-2 and TRBJ1-4, with D perhaps TRBD1 (6 bases). The V end lost 0 bases, the J end lost 5 bases, and 19 bases lay between the germline ends. This CDR3 contains 18 residues. Germline V gene lookup returns CDR1 SGHTA and CDR2 FQGNSA. CDR3 sequence (DNA): TGTGCCAGCAGCTTAGCGCGAGGGGGAATATATACAAATGAAAAACTGTTTTTT. It codes for CASSLARGGIYTNEKLFF.

The chain joins TRBV7-2 to TRBJ1-1; TRBD1 is a possible D gene (6 bases). V was cut by 5 bases and J by 5 bases, with 21 bases left in between. The CDR3 extends over 16 amino acids. Germline CDR1 is SGHTA and CDR2 is FQGNSA. The CDR3 DNA reads TGTGCCAGCAGCGGGCGCAGGGGCTTGACGGGTACTGAAGCTTTCTTT. Residues: CASSGRRGLTGTEAFF. The entire variable domain, with the rest obtained from reference TRBV7-2 and TRBJ1-1, is as follows: GAGVSQSPSNKVTEKGKDVELRCDPISGHTALYWYRQSLGQGLEFLIYFQGNSAPDKSGLPSDRFSAERTGGSVSTLTIQRTQQEDSAVYLCASSGRRGLTGTEAFFGQGTRLTVV.

The V gene is TRBV6-5, the J gene TRBJ1-2; no firm D call. V lost 2 bases, J lost 4 bases, and 11 bases lay in between. The CDR3 has 14 amino acids. Looked up from germline, CDR1 is MNHEY and CDR2 is SVGAGI. This chain's CDR3 is CASSYTNKAYGYTF. CDR3 nucleotide sequence: TGTGCCAGCAGTTACACCAATAAGGCCTATGGCTACACCTTC.

This clonotype was seen ten or more times. The genes are TRBV21-1 and TRBJ1-3. TRBV21-1 is a documented pseudogene. The CDR3 has 10 residues. DNA of the CDR3: TGTGCCAGCAGCAGCGGCACCATATATTTT. Amino acids: CASSSGTIYF.

This clonotype was seen only a few times. V usage is TRBV6-2 or TRBV6-3 and J usage is TRBJ2-6, with D possibly called TRBD1 or TRBD2 (5 bases each). This CDR3 contains 18 residues. Germline lookup yields CDR1 MNHEY and CDR2 SVGEGT. Trimming took off 2 bases at V and 0 bases at J, with 14 bases between the two ends. CDR3 amino acids: CASSYIIRGSSGANVLTF. Here the CDR3 DNA reads TGTGCCAGCAGTTACATCATCCGGGGCAGCTCTGGGGCCAACGTCCTGACTTTC.

The rearrangement links TRBV10-3 to TRBJ2-3; D not certain. V lost 2 bases and J lost 2, with 11 bases in between. Germline V lookup: CDR1 ENHRY, CDR2 SYGVKD. This CDR3 has 15 amino acids. As DNA, the CDR3 is TGTGCCATCAGTGAGCCAAGCGCTCTCACAGATACGCAGTATTTT. It specifies CAISEPSALTDTQYF.

This clonotype was detected only a few times. The chain links TRBV6-5 to TRBJ1-1; tentative D call: TRBD1 (5 bases). Between the trimmed V and J ends, which lost 5 bases and 10 bases, there was a span of 11 bases. This CDR3 contains 11 residues. The germline CDR1 and CDR2 sequences are MNHEY and SVGAGI. CDR3 sequence (DNA): TGTGCCAGCAGTACTCAGGGAAGAGCTTTCTTT. Its protein product is CASSTQGRAFF.

There are many counts of this clonotype. The rearrangement joins TRBV7-2 to TRBJ2-1; 7 nucleotides agree with TRBD2. J gave up 2 bases and V 6 bases, and 7 bases lay outside the gene matches. Germline loops: CDR1 SGHTA, CDR2 FQGNSA. The length of the CDR3 is 15 residues. The CDR3 protein is CASRVTSSAYNEQFF. Here the CDR3 DNA reads TGTGCCAGCAGAGTGACTAGCTCGGCCTACAATGAGCAGTTCTTC.

A few counts support this clonotype. This CDR3 is CAWSVLGRAFNNEQFF. DNA of the CDR3: TGTGCCTGGAGTGTACTTGGCAGGGCTTTCAACAATGAGCAGTTCTTC. The rearrangement links TRBV30 to TRBJ2-1; D is perhaps TRBD1 (5 bases). This CDR3 comprises 16 residues. Germline assignment: CDR1 GTSNPN and CDR2 SVGIG (reference sequence). V was pared by 0 bases and J by 5 bases, with 17 bases between.

The genes are TRBV2 and TRBJ2-3; D is undetermined. Germline CDR1 and CDR2: SNHLY and FYNNEI. V lost 3 bases and J 4 bases, leaving 17 bases between the germline ends. CDR3 length: 16 amino acids. The CDR3 DNA is TGTGCCAGCAGTGAGAAGGAAAGTTCTTGCGCAGATACGCAGTATTTT. The encoded protein is CASSEKESSCADTQYF.

The chain uses TRBV5-1 and TRBJ2-3; TRBD2 aligns across 7 bases. Germline assignment: CDR1 SGHRS and CDR2 YFSETQ. V gave up 4 bases and J gave up 5 bases; unmatched junction bases: 10. The CDR3 extends over 15 amino acids. The chain's CDR3 is CASSPGGNREDTQYF. In nucleotides, the CDR3 is TGCGCCAGCAGCCCCGGGGGGAATAGGGAAGATACGCAGTATTTT.

There are a few counts of this clonotype. The chain is built from TRBV20-1 and TRBJ2-4; D might be TRBD2 (6 bases). The length of the CDR3 is 15 residues. Trimming removed 0 bases from V and 0 bases from J, with 9 bases in between. Germline CDR1 and CDR2: DFQATT and SNEGSKA (reference sequence). The CDR3 bases are TGCAGTGCTAGAGATCCGGGGGTAGCCAAAAACATTCAGTACTTC. Protein: CSARDPGVAKNIQYF.

This clonotype was observed many times. The rearrangement links TRBV7-9 to TRBJ2-3; no clear D. The V end was cut by 1 base, the J end by 5 bases, with 10 bases between. The CDR3 covers 14 residues. From germline, CDR1 is SEHNR and CDR2 FQNEAQ (reference sequence). The CDR3 DNA is TGTGCCAGCAGCTTAGAGTCTAGAAGAGATACGCAGTATTTT. Residues: CASSLESRRDTQYF.

V and J are TRBV20-1 and TRBJ2-6, with D perhaps TRBD1 or TRBD2 (7 bases each). The CDR3 loop spans 16 amino acids. Germline-derived CDR1 and CDR2 are DFQATT and SNEGSKA (reference sequence). Trimming cost V 8 bases and J 0 bases, with 17 bases left between them. Here the CDR3 reads CSTLRGGISGANVLTF. CDR3 coding DNA: TGCAGTACTCTCAGGGGGGGCATCTCTGGGGCCAACGTCCTGACTTTC.

The rearrangement uses TRBV27 and TRBJ2-7; the match to TRBD2 covers 7 bases. CDR3 length: 16 residues. V lost 5 bases and J lost 2; bases outside the gene matches: 12. The germline CDR1 and CDR2 sequences are MNHEY and SMNVEV (reference sequence). The CDR3, as DNA: TGTGCCAGCAGTCCTATCGCCCAGCGGGGAACCTACGAGCAGTACTTC. As protein: CASSPIAQRGTYEQYF.